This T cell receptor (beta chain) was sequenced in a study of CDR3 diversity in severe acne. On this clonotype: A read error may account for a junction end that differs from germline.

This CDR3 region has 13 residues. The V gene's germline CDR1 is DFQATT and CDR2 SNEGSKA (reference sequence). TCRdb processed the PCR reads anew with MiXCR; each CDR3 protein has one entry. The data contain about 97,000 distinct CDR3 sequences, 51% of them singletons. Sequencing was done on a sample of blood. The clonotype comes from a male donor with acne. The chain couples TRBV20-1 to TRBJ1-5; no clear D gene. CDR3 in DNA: TGCAATGCTAGGACTAGCGTCAAAGAGACCCAGCATTTT. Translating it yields CNARTSVKETQHF.